The clone carrying this T cell receptor (beta chain) came up many times. Its target is unknown. Germline CDR1 and CDR2: KGHSH and LQKENI. The V gene lost 3 bases and the J gene lost 4 bases, with 7 bases spanning the gap. This CDR3 has 14 amino acids. Roughly three months, about 14 weeks, into antiretroviral therapy, follow-up blood was collected. The repertoire came from unfractionated whole blood and reflected all unsorted peripheral T cells. RNA came from about 2.5 ml of peripheral blood. This sample stems from a study of HIV-infected patients and healthy controls. Study-level points and caveats: HIV-infected patients shared fewer CDR3 sequences between individuals than healthy controls.

About 500 ng RNA was reverse transcribed with alpha and beta constant-region primers. Alpha and beta chain libraries were made separately by chain-specific third strand synthesis with multiplexing indices. Using its own MiXCR run on the 5' RACE reads, TCRdb lists one record per CDR3 protein. There are around 20,000 distinct CDR3 sequences in the sample; roughly 8.7% occur only once, and 21% lies in the top ten. The receptor comes from an adult with HIV infection. J is TRBJ1-6 and V is TRBV18; D is uncertain. Sequenced here: blood, sampled during antiretroviral therapy. CDR3 in DNA: TGTGCCAGCTCACCTGCGACTTATAATTCACCCCTCCACTTT. Translation: CASSPATYNSPLHF.